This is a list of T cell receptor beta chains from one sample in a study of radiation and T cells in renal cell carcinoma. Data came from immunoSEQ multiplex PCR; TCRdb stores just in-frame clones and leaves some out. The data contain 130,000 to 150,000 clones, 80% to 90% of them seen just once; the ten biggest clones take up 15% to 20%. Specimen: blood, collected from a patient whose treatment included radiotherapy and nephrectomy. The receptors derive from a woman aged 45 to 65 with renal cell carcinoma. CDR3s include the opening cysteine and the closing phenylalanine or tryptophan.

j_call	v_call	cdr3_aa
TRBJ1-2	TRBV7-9	CASAKSGGGGYTF
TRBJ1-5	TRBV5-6	CASSLASRGQPQHF
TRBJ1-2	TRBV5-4	CASRGTGSNYGYTF
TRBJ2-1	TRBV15	CATSREADSYNEQFF
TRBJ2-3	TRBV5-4	CASSSVEETDTQYF
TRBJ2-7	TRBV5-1	CASSGGSAYEQYF
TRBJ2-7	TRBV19	CASRNGPGAVYEQYF
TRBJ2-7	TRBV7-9	CASSNGQGYEQYF
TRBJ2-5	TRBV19	CASSIVGRETQYF
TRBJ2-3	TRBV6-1	CASSEPGSSTDTQYF